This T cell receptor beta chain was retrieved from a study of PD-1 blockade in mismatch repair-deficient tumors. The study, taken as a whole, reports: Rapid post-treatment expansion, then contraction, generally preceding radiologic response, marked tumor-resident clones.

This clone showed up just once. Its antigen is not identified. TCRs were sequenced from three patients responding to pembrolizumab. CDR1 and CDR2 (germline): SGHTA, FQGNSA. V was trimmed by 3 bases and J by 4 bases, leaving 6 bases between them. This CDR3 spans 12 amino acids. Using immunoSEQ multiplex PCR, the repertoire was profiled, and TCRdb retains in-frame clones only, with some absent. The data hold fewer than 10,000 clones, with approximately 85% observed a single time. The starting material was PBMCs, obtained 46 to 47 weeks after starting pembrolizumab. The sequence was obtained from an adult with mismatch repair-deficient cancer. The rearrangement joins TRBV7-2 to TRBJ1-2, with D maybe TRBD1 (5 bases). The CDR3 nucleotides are TGTGCCAGCAGCTTGGACATCTATGGCTACACCTTC. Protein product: CASSLDIYGYTF.